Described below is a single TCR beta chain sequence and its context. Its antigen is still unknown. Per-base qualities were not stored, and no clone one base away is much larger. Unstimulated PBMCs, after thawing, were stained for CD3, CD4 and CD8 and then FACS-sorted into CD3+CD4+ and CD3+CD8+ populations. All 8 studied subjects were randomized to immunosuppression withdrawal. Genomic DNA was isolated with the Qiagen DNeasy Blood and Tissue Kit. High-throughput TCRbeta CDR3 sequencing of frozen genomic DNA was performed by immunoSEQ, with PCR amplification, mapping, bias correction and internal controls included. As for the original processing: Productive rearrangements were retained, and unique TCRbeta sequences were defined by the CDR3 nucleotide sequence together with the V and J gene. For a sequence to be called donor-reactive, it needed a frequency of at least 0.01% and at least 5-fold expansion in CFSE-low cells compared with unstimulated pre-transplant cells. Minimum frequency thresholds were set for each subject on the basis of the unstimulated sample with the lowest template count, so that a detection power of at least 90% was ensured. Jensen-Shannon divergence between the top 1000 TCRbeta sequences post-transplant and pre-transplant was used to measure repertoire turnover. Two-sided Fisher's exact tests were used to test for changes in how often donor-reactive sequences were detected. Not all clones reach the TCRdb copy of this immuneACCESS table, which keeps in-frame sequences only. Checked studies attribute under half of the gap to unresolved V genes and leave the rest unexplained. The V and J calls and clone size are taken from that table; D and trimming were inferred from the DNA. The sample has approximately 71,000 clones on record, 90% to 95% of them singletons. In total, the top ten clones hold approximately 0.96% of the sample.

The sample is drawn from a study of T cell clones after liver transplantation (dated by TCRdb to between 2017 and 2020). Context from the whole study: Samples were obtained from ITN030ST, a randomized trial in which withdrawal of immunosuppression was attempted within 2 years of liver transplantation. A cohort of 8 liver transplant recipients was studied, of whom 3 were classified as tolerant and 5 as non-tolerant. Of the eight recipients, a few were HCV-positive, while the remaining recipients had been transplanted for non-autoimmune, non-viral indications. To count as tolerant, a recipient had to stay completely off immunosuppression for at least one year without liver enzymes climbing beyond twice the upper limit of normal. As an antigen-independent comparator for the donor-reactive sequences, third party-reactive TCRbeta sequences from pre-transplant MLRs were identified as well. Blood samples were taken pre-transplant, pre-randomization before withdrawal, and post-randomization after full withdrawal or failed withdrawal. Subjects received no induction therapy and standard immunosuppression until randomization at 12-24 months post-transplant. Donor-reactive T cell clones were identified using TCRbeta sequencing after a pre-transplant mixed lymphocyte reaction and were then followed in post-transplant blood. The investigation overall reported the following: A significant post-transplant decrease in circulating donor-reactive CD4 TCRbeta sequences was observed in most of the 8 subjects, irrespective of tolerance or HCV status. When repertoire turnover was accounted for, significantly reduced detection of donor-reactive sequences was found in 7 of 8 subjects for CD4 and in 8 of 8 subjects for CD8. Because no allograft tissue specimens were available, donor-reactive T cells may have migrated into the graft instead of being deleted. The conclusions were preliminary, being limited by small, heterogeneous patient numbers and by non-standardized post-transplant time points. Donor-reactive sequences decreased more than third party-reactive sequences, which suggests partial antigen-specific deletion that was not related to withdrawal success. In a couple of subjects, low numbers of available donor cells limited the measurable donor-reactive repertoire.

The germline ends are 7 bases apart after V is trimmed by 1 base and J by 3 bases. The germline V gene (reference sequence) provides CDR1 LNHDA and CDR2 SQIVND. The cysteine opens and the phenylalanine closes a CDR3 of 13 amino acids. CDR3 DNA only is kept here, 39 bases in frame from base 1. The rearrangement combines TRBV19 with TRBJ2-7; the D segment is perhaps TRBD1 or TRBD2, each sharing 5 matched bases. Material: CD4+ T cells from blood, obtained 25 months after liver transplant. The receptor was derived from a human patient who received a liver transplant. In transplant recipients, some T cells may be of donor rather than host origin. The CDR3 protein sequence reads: CASSIGGDYEQYF. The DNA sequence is TGTGCCAGTAGTATAGGAGGGGACTACGAGCAGTACTTC.